This TCR beta chain stems from a study of neoadjuvant nivolumab and ipilimumab in lung cancer. Broader study findings: Resected tumors had greater TCR richness and clonality than uninvolved lung. Pretherapy blood TCR richness correlated positively with resected tumor richness. From pretherapy to surgery, tumor richness and clonality rose with dual therapy.

Trimming took 0 bases from V and 7 from J, leaving 5 bases between them. Germline lookup yields CDR1 SGHRS and CDR2 YFSETQ. The CDR3 loop spans 12 amino acids. About this clone itself: Antigen: not known.

Generated by immunoSEQ multiplex PCR, the TCRdb table keeps only in-frame clones and is missing some. The data hold a few thousand clones, with about 91% observed a single time. The chain employs TRBV5-1 and TRBJ2-1; D is undetermined. Source: tumor tissue, taken after neoadjuvant nivolumab, alone or with ipilimumab, at or shortly before surgery. The TCR originated in an adult with non-small cell lung cancer. The CDR3, as DNA: TGCGCCAGCAGCTTGGAAGGGAATGAGCAGTTCTTC. Translation: CASSLEGNEQFF.